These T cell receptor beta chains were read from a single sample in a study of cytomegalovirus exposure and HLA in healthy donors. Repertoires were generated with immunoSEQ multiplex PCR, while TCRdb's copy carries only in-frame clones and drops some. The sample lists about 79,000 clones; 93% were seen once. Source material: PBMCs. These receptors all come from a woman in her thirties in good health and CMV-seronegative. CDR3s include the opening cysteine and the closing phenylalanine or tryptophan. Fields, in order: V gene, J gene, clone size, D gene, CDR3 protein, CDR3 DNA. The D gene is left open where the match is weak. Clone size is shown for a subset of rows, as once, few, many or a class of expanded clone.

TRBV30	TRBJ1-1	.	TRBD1	CAWRPTGHTEAFF	TGTGCCTGGCGCCCGACAGGGCACACTGAAGCTTTCTTT
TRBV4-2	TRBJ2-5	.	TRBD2	CASSQVRRGGQETQYF	TGTGCCAGCAGCCAAGTAAGGCGGGGGGGCCAAGAGACCCAGTACTTC
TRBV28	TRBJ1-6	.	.	CASSLGVAGENSPLHF	TGTGCCAGCAGTTTAGGGGTAGCAGGGGAAAATTCACCCCTCCACTTT
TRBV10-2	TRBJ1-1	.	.	CASSDREVYTEAFF	TGCGCCAGCAGTGACAGGGAGGTGTACACTGAAGCTTTCTTT
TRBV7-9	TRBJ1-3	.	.	CASSSIGNTIYF	TGTGCCAGCAGCTCAATTGGAAACACCATATATTTT
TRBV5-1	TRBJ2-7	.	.	CASSLVRAGFDEQYF	TGCGCCAGCAGCTTGGTTCGGGCGGGGTTCGACGAGCAGTACTTC
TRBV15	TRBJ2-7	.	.	CATSDPGRGFYEQYF	TGTGCCACCAGCGATCCCGGCAGGGGTTTCTACGAGCAGTACTTC
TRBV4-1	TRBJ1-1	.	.	CASSQVGTQGTEAFF	TGCGCCAGCAGCCAGGTGGGGACTCAGGGCACTGAAGCTTTCTTT
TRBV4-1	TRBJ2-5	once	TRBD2	CASSPGAGAGETQYF	TGCGCCAGCAGCCCGGGAGCGGGAGCGGGAGAGACCCAGTACTTC
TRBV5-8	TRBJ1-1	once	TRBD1	CASSQAPQGARADTEAFF	TGTGCCAGCAGCCAAGCCCCACAGGGGGCGAGGGCGGACACTGAAGCTTTCTTT
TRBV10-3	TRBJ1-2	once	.	CAISGQNYGYTF	TGTGCCATCAGTGGACAGAACTATGGCTACACCTTC
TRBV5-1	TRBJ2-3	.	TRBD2	CASSSGLAGDTLTDTQYF	TGCGCCAGCAGCTCGGGACTAGCGGGGGACACGCTCACAGATACGCAGTATTTT
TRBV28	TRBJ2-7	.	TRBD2	CASTSGGAYEQYF	TGTGCCAGTACTAGCGGGGGAGCCTACGAGCAGTACTTC
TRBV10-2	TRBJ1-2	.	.	CASSDLAGPNYGYTF	TGCGCCAGCAGTGATCTGGCAGGGCCCAACTATGGCTACACCTTC
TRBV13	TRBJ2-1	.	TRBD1	CASSLIGTGRNEQFF	TGTGCCAGCAGCTTAATCGGGACAGGGAGAAATGAGCAGTTCTTC
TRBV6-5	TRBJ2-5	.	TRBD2	CASSYLGLAEETQYF	TGTGCCAGCAGTTACTTGGGACTAGCGGAAGAGACCCAGTACTTC
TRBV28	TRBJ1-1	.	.	CASSLFKGRDTEAFF	TGTGCCAGCAGTTTATTCAAGGGGAGGGACACTGAAGCTTTCTTT
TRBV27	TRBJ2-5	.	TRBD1	CASRTRGRGETQYF	TGTGCCAGCAGGACACGGGGCAGGGGGGAGACCCAGTACTTC